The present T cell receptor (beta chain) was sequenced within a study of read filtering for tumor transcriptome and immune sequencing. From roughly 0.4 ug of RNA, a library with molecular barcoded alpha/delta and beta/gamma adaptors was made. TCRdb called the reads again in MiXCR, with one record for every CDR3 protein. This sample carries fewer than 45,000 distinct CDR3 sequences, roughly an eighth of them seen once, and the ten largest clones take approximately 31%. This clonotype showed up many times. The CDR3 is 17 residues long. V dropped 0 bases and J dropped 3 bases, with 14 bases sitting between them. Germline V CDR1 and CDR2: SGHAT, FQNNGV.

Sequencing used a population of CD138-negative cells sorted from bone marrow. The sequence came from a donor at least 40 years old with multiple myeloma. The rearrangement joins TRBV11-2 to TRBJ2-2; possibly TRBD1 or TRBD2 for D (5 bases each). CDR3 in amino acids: CASSLDRGLGDTGELFF. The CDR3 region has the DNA TGTGCCAGCAGCTTAGATCGAGGGCTGGGGGACACCGGGGAGCTGTTTTTT.